This T cell receptor (beta chain) appears in the sequencing data of a study of shared clonotypes between healthy human individuals. Broader study findings: Only blood samples were collected, and tissue repertoires likely differ. It was observed that approximately 5% of naive CD4 clonotypes were shared across a few donors. Naive subsets typically showed greater estimated richness than memory subsets.

CDR1 SGHRS and CDR2 YFSETQ come from the germline V gene. The CDR3 is made up of 13 amino acids. Trimming removed 4 bases from V and 0 bases from J, with 8 bases in between. The table lists this clone with a count of one. Its antigen is not identified. The identical CDR3 is also encoded by other nucleotide sequences in the sample. This table comes from immunoSEQ multiplex PCR, and its TCRdb copy is limited to in-frame clones, with some not included. The repertoire includes 2 million to 2.5 million clones, less than 95% of them detected once, and 0.9% to 1.4% sits in the top ten. CD45RO-negative cells were positively selected for CCR7, leaving out terminally differentiated effector memory CD45RA+ cells.

The TCR was taken from a man younger than 35 in good health. V is TRBV5-1 and J is TRBJ2-7; possibly TRBD2 for D (5 bases). Sequencing was carried out using naive CD8+ T cells sorted from blood. CDR3 loop: CASSEGVSYEQYF. Here the CDR3 DNA reads TGCGCCAGCAGCGAGGGTGTCTCCTACGAGCAGTACTTC.